This TCR beta chain was retrieved from a study of blood T cell repertoires in COVID-19. Study overall: The analysed material was cDNA or gDNA that came from T cells, B-cell-depleted T cells, or PBMCs.

As originally analysed: Amplification of reference gene primers provided the estimated nucleated cell counts. Method: immunoSEQ multiplex PCR; TCRdb's copy keeps in-frame clones and lacks some. Clonal size and the V and J genes are those of that table, whereas D and trimming came from the DNA. Of some 150,000 clones listed, 87% are singletons. The CDR3 consists of 13 residues. CDR1 is KGHSH, CDR2 LQKENI, per germline. After removal of 2 bases from V and 5 bases from J, the junction contained 1 base not matched to a gene. V is TRBV18 and J is TRBJ1-1; 8 bases are a match to TRBD1. The sample comprised peripheral blood. The sequence was obtained from a man in his fifties or sixties with active COVID-19. The CDR3 coding sequence is TGTGCCAGCTCACCAGACAGGGGAACTGAAGCTTTCTTT. This translates into CASSPDRGTEAFF.